This entry describes one TCR beta chain. Its antigen is currently unknown. Here immunoSEQ multiplex PCR was the method, and the copy in TCRdb shows in-frame clones only, minus some. The data show 70,000 to 75,000 clones, 80% to 95% seen once. This record belongs to a study of OX40 agonist ivuxolimab in advanced cancers. On the study more broadly: Checkpoint inhibitors had been given previously to 35% to 50% of patients.

From germline, CDR1 is ENHRY and CDR2 SYGVKD. The CDR3 spans 14 residues. V gave up 5 bases and J gave up 4 bases; unmatched junction bases: 4. Overall study findings and caveats: Relative to CD4+, CD8+ T cells held more expanded clones on average.

This TCR came from an adult with an advanced solid tumor such as melanoma, head and neck, liver or kidney cancer. The V and J genes are TRBV10-3 and TRBJ2-3; 9 bases align to TRBD2. Here the sequenced sample was CD4+ or CD8+ T cells sorted from blood, taken in a trial of the OX40 agonist ivuxolimab. The CDR3: CAISRAGGADTQYF. The CDR3 region has the DNA TGTGCCATCAGTCGTGCGGGAGGGGCAGATACGCAGTATTTT.